These 18 T cell receptor beta chains originate from one sample sequenced in a study of blood T cell repertoires in COVID-19. The table came from immunoSEQ multiplex PCR; TCRdb's copy has only in-frame clones and leaves some out. This repertoire shows roughly 97,000 clones, just under 85% found once; its top ten account for roughly a tenth. The sample consisted of peripheral blood. The origin of the receptors is a man in his 70s with acute or convalescent COVID-19.

This clone showed up just a few times. The chain combines TRBV14 with TRBJ1-1; the D is unclear. Germline values: CDR1 SGHDN, CDR2 FVKESK. V lost 6 bases to trimming and J lost 3 bases, with 17 bases between them. The CDR3 runs to 15 residues. CDR3 in DNA: TGTGCCAGCAGACCCTTGGGGATGGAGGACACTGAAGCTTTCTTT. Its translation is CASRPLGMEDTEAFF.

The J gene is TRBJ2-6, the V gene TRBV5-4, with D perhaps TRBD1 (6 bases). The CDR3 loop spans 20 amino acids. Germline CDR1 and CDR2: SGHNT and YYREEE (reference sequence). Deletions cut 0 bases from V and 0 bases from J, with 19 bases between. DNA of the CDR3: TGTGCCAGCAGCTTGGGGGGGCCGGGACGAAGGTCCTCTGGGGCCAACGTCCTGACTTTC. This encodes CASSLGGPGRRSSGANVLTF.

V gene TRBV19 combines with J gene TRBJ1-2; possible D gene TRBD1, 5 bases. CDR1 is LNHDA and CDR2 is SQIVND in the germline V gene (reference sequence). The V end lost 1 base, the J end lost 4 bases, and 16 bases lay between the germline ends. CDR3 size: 16 residues. The CDR3 loop is CASSIGPGRIFYGYTF. CDR3 DNA sequence: TGTGCCAGTAGTATAGGACCAGGGAGGATTTTCTATGGCTACACCTTC.

The chain joins TRBV18 to TRBJ2-2; possible D gene TRBD2, 6 bases. The V end lost 4 bases, the J end lost 5 bases, and 11 bases lay between the germline ends. Germline lookup yields CDR1 KGHSH and CDR2 LQKENI. The length of the CDR3 is 14 residues. The CDR3 spells CASSRDSMTGELFF. CDR3 sequence (DNA): TGTGCCAGCTCACGGGACTCAATGACCGGGGAGCTGTTTTTT.

This sequence joins TRBV2 and TRBJ2-2, with TRBD1 matching 7 bases. The CDR3 consists of 18 residues. In germline, CDR1 is SNHLY, CDR2 FYNNEI. The ends lost 5 bases at V and 0 bases at J; junction bases unmatched: 12. The CDR3 sequence is CASSTALGQVSNTGELFF. The CDR3 nucleotides read TGTGCCAGCAGTACCGCCCTAGGACAGGTCTCGAACACCGGGGAGCTGTTTTTT.

The genes are TRBV30 and TRBJ1-2; D is unclear. CDR3 size: 14 residues. Germline loops: CDR1 GTSNPN, CDR2 SVGIG (reference sequence). Trimming left V 5 bases short and J 0 bases short, with 13 bases between. The DNA for the CDR3 is TGTGCCTGGCGTCCACAGAGACCTAACTATGGCTACACCTTC. This sequence encodes CAWRPQRPNYGYTF.

This chain connects TRBV5-1 to TRBJ2-1; TRBD2 agrees at 12 bases. CDR3 length equals 17 residues. The V and J ends lost 3 bases and 8 bases, in that order; junction bases with no gene match: 12. Germline assignment: CDR1 SGHRS and CDR2 YFSETQ. The CDR3 is CASSSLAGGLMTDEQFF. In DNA form, the CDR3 reads TGCGCCAGCAGCTCCCTAGCGGGGGGGCTGATGACGGATGAGCAGTTCTTC.

This clone was counted only a few times. The chain recombines TRBV19 with TRBJ1-1; possibly TRBD1 for D (5 bases). CDR1 and CDR2 (germline): LNHDA, SQIVND (reference sequence). This CDR3 has 16 residues. V was cut by 0 bases and J by 5 bases, with 16 bases left in between. The CDR3 reads CASSIDGRAGGTEAFF. DNA of the CDR3: TGTGCCAGTAGTATAGATGGTAGGGCCGGGGGGACTGAAGCTTTCTTT.

The rearrangement links TRBV2 to TRBJ1-5; D may be TRBD1 (5 bases). CDR1 and CDR2 (germline): SNHLY, FYNNEI. This CDR3 has 16 amino acids. The V end lost 3 bases, the J end lost 1 base, and 13 bases lay between the germline ends. CDR3 sequence: CASSELGGESNQPQHF. The CDR3 region has the DNA TGTGCCAGCAGTGAGTTGGGGGGAGAAAGCAATCAGCCCCAGCATTTT. Combining the CDR3 with reference TRBV2 and TRBJ1-5 gives the whole variable domain EPEVTQTPSHQVTQMGQEVILRCVPISNHLYFYWYRQILGQKVEFLVSFYNNEISEKSEIFDDQFSVERPDGSNFTLKIRSTKLEDSAMYFCASSELGGESNQPQHFGDGTRLSIL.

The chain is built from TRBV18 and TRBJ1-4; 7 bases align to TRBD1. The trim removed 6 bases at V and 11 bases at J, leaving 15 bases unmatched. The CDR3 consists of 15 residues. CDR1 is KGHSH, CDR2 LQKENI, per germline. The CDR3 region is CASSRIGRGEEKLFF. In DNA, the CDR3 is TGTGCCAGCTCGCGAATTGGCAGGGGGGAGGAGAAACTGTTTTTT.

V is TRBV30 and J is TRBJ1-6; D is uncertain. The CDR3 has 15 residues. In germline, CDR1 is GTSNPN, CDR2 SVGIG (reference sequence). Trimming shortened V by 2 bases and J by 7 bases, and 15 bases separated the two germline ends. The CDR3 loop reads CAWSPSPGQNSPLHF. CDR3 bases: TGTGCCTGGAGTCCAAGCCCAGGCCAGAATTCACCCCTCCACTTT. Filled out from reference TRBV30 and TRBJ1-6, the complete variable domain reads SQTIHQWPATLVQPVGSPLSLECTVEGTSNPNLYWYRQAAGRGLQLLFYSVGIGQISSEVPQNLSASRPQDRQFILSSKKLLLSDSGFYLCAWSPSPGQNSPLHFGNGTRLTVT.

This sequence joins TRBV27 and TRBJ2-2, with 7 bases fitting TRBD2. This CDR3 contains 15 residues. Germline V gene lookup returns CDR1 MNHEY and CDR2 SMNVEV (reference sequence). V dropped 4 bases and J dropped 4; count of bases not matched to a gene: 6. CDR3 protein: CASSSKRGSTGELFF. The CDR3 nucleotides read TGTGCCAGCAGTTCTAAGCGGGGAAGCACCGGGGAGCTGTTTTTT.

V and J are TRBV7-9 and TRBJ2-3; 9 bases match TRBD2. The CDR3 length is 17 residues. Germline-derived CDR1 and CDR2 are SEHNR and FQNEAQ (reference sequence). Trimming removed 1 base from V and 1 base from J; junction bases left unmatched: 6. DNA for the CDR3: TGTGCCAGCAGCTTAGAGGCTAGCGGGGCCCGCACAGATACGCAGTATTTT. Residues: CASSLEASGARTDTQYF.

The chain links TRBV10-3 to TRBJ1-3, with TRBD1 matching over 7 bases. This CDR3 comprises 13 residues. Trimming took 10 bases from V and 0 from J; bases not matched to a gene: 3. CDR1 and CDR2 from the germline V gene are ENHRY and SYGVKD. CDR3 loop: CATRDSSGNTIYF. Here the CDR3 DNA reads TGTGCCACCCGGGACAGCTCTGGAAACACCATATATTTT.

The CDR3 DNA follows: TGCAGCGTCCCTGGGACTAGCGGGGGTCCGGGCCATGGTGAGCAGTTCTTC. Its protein is CSVPGTSGGPGHGEQFF. This rearrangement joins TRBV29-1 to TRBJ2-1, with 14 bases matching TRBD2. From germline, CDR1 is SQVTM and CDR2 ANQGSEA. The CDR3 has 17 amino acids. V dropped 6 bases and J dropped 9; count of bases not matched to a gene: 16.

V is TRBV6-6 and J is TRBJ1-3, with D unresolved. The CDR3 has 15 residues. V was shortened by 4 bases and J by 0 bases, with 10 bases between the two germline ends. The germline V gene has CDR1 MNHNY and CDR2 SVGAGI (reference sequence). The CDR3 DNA reads TGTGCCAGCAGTTCGTTTAGCCTCTCTGGAAACACCATATATTTT. Its translation: CASSSFSLSGNTIYF.

The V and J genes are TRBV24-1 and TRBJ2-1, with TRBD2 matching 11 bases. Germline assignment: CDR1 KGHDR and CDR2 SFDVKD. The CDR3 has 16 amino acids. V gave up 4 bases and J gave up 9 bases; unmatched junction bases: 10. CDR3 nucleotides: TGTGCCACCAGTGACCCGCTAGCGGGAGGAGATAGTGAGCAGTTCTTC. It specifies CATSDPLAGGDSEQFF.

This clone was picked up one time. The V and J genes are TRBV11-1 and TRBJ1-1; D gene ambiguous. V lost 3 bases and J 6 bases, leaving 14 bases between the germline ends. The CDR3 covers 14 residues. Germline V gene data show CDR1 as SGHAT and CDR2 as FQDESV (reference sequence). The CDR3 sequence: CASSFIRAAPEAFF. CDR3 nucleotides: TGTGCCAGCAGCTTTATCCGCGCGGCTCCTGAAGCTTTCTTT. Full variable domain (rest looked up from reference TRBV11-1 and TRBJ1-1): EAEVAQSPRYKITEKSQAVAFWCDPISGHATLYWYRQILGQGPELLVQFQDESVVDDSQLPKDRFSAERLKGVDSTLKIQPAELGDSAMYLCASSFIRAAPEAFFGQGTRLTVV.